This T cell receptor beta chain was documented in a study of shared clonotypes between healthy human individuals (dated by TCRdb to 2020 to 2022). Turning to the overall study: The cohort comprised a couple of women and a few men aged 18 to 49 years. Leukapheresis yielded between about 0.9 and 9.5 billion PBMCs per donor. To estimate repertoire size and how much clonotype sharing occurs between individuals, the study deeply sequenced the blood TCR repertoires of five healthy adults. Different laboratories and diverse techniques were used to prepare libraries and sequence TCR repertoires, to increase sequencing depth and limit assay-specific biases. For each donor, CD4 naive and CD4 memory were each run on three plates, CD8 naive on two plates, and CD8 memory on one plate. General conclusions and limits of the study: Sampling was limited to blood, and TCR repertoires in tissue likely differ from TCR repertoires in blood. Because the study included a small number of donors, the genetic and exposure-history diversity represented was limited. Across four donors, roughly 5.1% of naive CD4, around 3.5% of naive CD8, roughly 2.3% of memory CD4, and about 0.4% of memory CD8 clonotypes were shared. Larger estimated clonotype richness was generally found for naive subsets than for memory subsets. Even with the large sequencing depth, rarefaction of the sorted-subset datasets indicated that sequencing was incomplete. Compared with non-shared clonotypes, clonotypes shared by all four sorted-subset donors had higher generation probabilities. Pairwise subsampling indicated that sequencing depth was expected to affect the degree of clonotype sharing among donors.

Trimming removed 6 bases from V and 5 bases from J, leaving 8 bases between the germline ends. The CDR3 starts with the cysteine, ends with the phenylalanine, and has 12 residues. Solely the CDR3 DNA is kept, with 36 bases framed from the first base. Per the germline V gene, WSHSY is the CDR1 and SAAADI is the CDR2. Using the deep immunoSEQ assay, TCR CDR3 regions were amplified from genomic DNA by multiplex PCR. Extracted genomic DNA from each cell subset was spread evenly across all wells of several immunoSEQ 96-well plates, with each plate serving as a replicate. For sorted subsets, roughly 0.2 ug genomic DNA, equal to 25,000 to 35,000 T cell genomes, was loaded into each replicate PCR. Purified libraries were measured with a Qubit 3.0 fluorometer, size-checked on a Bioanalyzer 2100, and measured again with the KAPA Library Quantification kit. Every immunoSEQ 96-well plate was sequenced on a separate single-read 150-cycle Illumina NextSeq 550 flow cell. In the original analysis: Because the immunoSEQ output held only junctional sequences and lacked quality scores, the filtering could not match the filtering applied to full-length reads. Sequences were annotated with PyIR, a Python wrapper for IgBLAST v1.9, and V/J genes and CDR3 were assigned using IMGT germline references. Reads were removed for weak V/J assignments (E-value above 1e-6), missing CDR3, stop codons, out-of-frame junctions, or ambiguous translated residues. A V3J clonotype was defined by an identical inferred V gene, J gene, and CDR3 amino acid sequence. Percentage overlap between repertoires was calculated by dividing the number of shared unique clonotypes by the size of the smaller repertoire. Richness of each repertoire was evaluated using RTK rarefaction, the Chao1 estimator, and Recon v2.1 estimates of unobserved clonotypes. OLGA was used to compute generation probabilities for all TCRbeta clonotypes that the gDNA method yielded from several donors. The table was pulled from immuneACCESS by TCRdb, which kept in-frame rearrangements only. Such tables lose some clones; where checked, under half of the loss comes from unresolved V genes, and the rest has no known cause. V and J calls and clone size are those listed in that table; D and trimming were worked out from the DNA. Here the sample has some 2.1 million clones; about 94% occur a single time. The top ten constitute about 1.1% of the sample.

This clone was seen a single time. The antigen it binds to is not known. Per-nucleotide qualities are absent, and no much larger clonotype sits a single base away. For the CD8 naive samples, CD45RO-negative cells were positively selected for CCR7, yielding a CD45RA+CCR7+ population from which TemRA cells were excluded. The donors were healthy, HIV-negative adults who had no recently reported acute infections or vaccinations. Only Caucasian adults living in Nashville, Tennessee, USA were represented among the donors. Blood was collected by leukapheresis, and PBMCs were isolated by Ficoll-Histopaque density gradient centrifugation and then cryopreserved in liquid nitrogen vapor phase. Analytical flow cytometry was used to check the purity and quantity of every magnetically sorted T cell population. Genomic DNA was isolated from each sorted fraction and quantified by UV absorbance on a Nanodrop 2000c.

The sequencing sample was made of naive CD8+ T cells sorted from blood. Explained via the paper, the cell subset or site label denotes: CD45RA+CCR7+. Recombination connected TRBV10-2 to TRBJ2-1; the D gene identity is not certain. This TCR came from a young man in good health. The sequence in DNA is TGCGCCAGCAGCGGCTATGACAATGAGCAGTTCTTC. Its amino acids are CASSGYDNEQFF.